A single sample gave rise to the 28 T cell receptor beta chains below, sequenced in a study of blood T cell repertoires in COVID-19. Only in-frame clones appear in the TCRdb table, and some are missing; sequencing was by immunoSEQ multiplex PCR. The data show some 150,000 clones, 80% seen once. Sequenced input: peripheral blood. The receptors were sampled from a woman aged 50 to 60 with acute or convalescent COVID-19.

The DNA of the CDR3 is TGTGCCAGCAGCTTAGCGGCAGTTCTGAACACTGAAGCTTTCTTT. Translating it yields CASSLAAVLNTEAFF. This chain connects TRBV7-3 to TRBJ1-1; D uncertain. V lost 2 bases, J lost 0 bases, and 10 bases lay in between. Germline CDR1 SGHTA, CDR2 FQGTGA. This CDR3 is built from 15 residues.

The chain combines TRBV7-9 with TRBJ1-2; a weak D match, TRBD1 (5 bases). The CDR3 is 14 residues long. From germline, CDR1 is SEHNR and CDR2 FQNEAQ (reference sequence). V lost 11 bases and J 3 bases, leaving 19 bases between the germline ends. For the CDR3, the DNA is TGTGCCTGCACGAGGGGCACCGTTGACTATGGCTACACCTTC. This translates into CACTRGTVDYGYTF.

A single count supports this clone. The gene calls are TRBV7-2 and TRBJ2-2; tentatively, D is TRBD2 (6 bases). CDR3 length equals 14 residues. Trimming removed 1 base from V and 6 bases from J, with 9 bases in between. Germline V lookup: CDR1 SGHTA, CDR2 FQGNSA. The CDR3 protein is CASSLGREAGELFF. The CDR3 DNA follows: TGTGCCAGCAGCTTAGGCAGGGAGGCCGGGGAGCTGTTTTTT.

This sequence joins TRBV19 and TRBJ2-3; D is undetermined. CDR3 length: 12 amino acids. Trimming took 5 bases from V and 5 from J, leaving 8 bases between them. Germline assignment: CDR1 LNHDA and CDR2 SQIVND (reference sequence). CDR3 DNA: TGTGCCAGTAGTCCCCACGGAGATACGCAGTATTTT. Amino acid sequence: CASSPHGDTQYF.

V is TRBV28 and J is TRBJ1-3; TRBD1 aligns across 7 bases. Germline trimming cut 6 bases from V and 0 bases from J; bases unmatched to any gene: 5. Germline loops: CDR1 MDHEN, CDR2 SYDVKM. The CDR3 runs to 15 residues. The CDR3 nucleotides read TGTGCCAGCAGCCCCGGGACAGCCTCTGGAAACACCATATATTTT. Translation gives CASSPGTASGNTIYF.

This chain links TRBV29-1 with TRBJ2-5; possible D gene TRBD2, 6 bases. The CDR3 runs to 14 residues. Trimming left V 3 bases short and J 4 bases short, with 15 bases between. Per the germline V gene, CDR1 is SQVTM and CDR2 is ANQGSEA. The CDR3 loop reads CSVESRGMGETQYF. CDR3 DNA: TGCAGCGTTGAGAGTCGGGGGATGGGAGAGACCCAGTACTTC. Supplemented by reference TRBV29-1 and TRBJ2-5, the full variable domain reads SAVISQKPSRDICQRGTSLTIQCQVDSQVTMMFWYRQQPGQSLTLIATANQGSEATYESGFVIDKFPISRPNLTFSTLTVSNMSPEDSSIYLCSVESRGMGETQYFGPGTRLLVL.

The rearrangement joins TRBV2 to TRBJ1-4, with D hard to call. The CDR3 has 14 residues. Trimming took 6 bases from V and 4 from J, leaving 12 bases between them. The germline V gene encodes CDR1 SNHLY and CDR2 FYNNEI. The CDR3 DNA reads TGTGCCAGCAGAGGGCCACGGGATAATGAAAAACTGTTTTTT. This encodes CASRGPRDNEKLFF.

This clone was counted a single time. The rearrangement links TRBV28 to TRBJ2-7, with 7 bases identical to TRBD1. CDR1 and CDR2 from the germline V gene are MDHEN and SYDVKM. The CDR3 length is 13 residues. V lost 6 bases and J lost 5; bases outside the gene matches: 7. The CDR3 sequence: CASSPGQYDEQYF. The DNA of the CDR3 is TGTGCCAGCAGCCCGGGACAGTACGACGAGCAGTACTTC. Complete variable domain (other parts from reference TRBV28 and TRBJ2-7): DVKVTQSSRYLVKRTGEKVFLECVQDMDHENMFWYRQDPGLGLRLIYFSYDVKMKEKGDIPEGYSVSREKKERFSLILESASTNQTSMYLCASSPGQYDEQYFGPGTRLTVT.

This clone has only one observation. The chain is built from TRBV9 and TRBJ2-5; a weak D match, TRBD2 (6 bases). Germline V gene sequence: CDR1 SGDLS, CDR2 YYNGEE. Trimming stripped 3 bases from V and 5 bases from J, with 17 bases between. The CDR3 has 15 amino acids. CDR3 in DNA: TGTGCCAGCAGCGGGGAGGTTGGTCAAGGGGAGACCCAGTACTTC. This gives the protein CASSGEVGQGETQYF.

The V and J genes are TRBV10-3 and TRBJ1-1; 8 bases are shared with TRBD1. CDR3 length: 13 amino acids. V lost 7 bases and J lost 5; bases outside the gene matches: 6. Germline V CDR1 and CDR2: ENHRY, SYGVKD. Written as DNA, the CDR3 is TGTGCCATCAAAAGACAGGGGCAGACTGAAGCTTTCTTT. Protein product: CAIKRQGQTEAFF.

V is TRBV6-2 or TRBV6-3 and J is TRBJ1-1, with TRBD1 matching over 7 bases. The CDR3 length is 14 residues. V shed 4 bases and J 6 bases; nucleotides not matched to a gene: 8. Germline CDR1 MNHEY, CDR2 SVGEGT. For the CDR3, the DNA is TGTGCCAGCAGTTCACAGGGGATGGGGGCTGAAGCTTTCTTT. It yields the protein CASSSQGMGAEAFF.

This chain joins TRBV28 and TRBJ2-2; no reliable D call. Germline loops: CDR1 MDHEN, CDR2 SYDVKM. Trimming left V 6 bases short and J 6 bases short, with 14 bases between. This CDR3 comprises 14 residues. CDR3 coding DNA: TGTGCCAGCAGCCGCGATCCATCCCCCGGGGAGCTGTTTTTT. Translated: CASSRDPSPGELFF.

This clone was picked up a small number of times. The genes are TRBV12-3 or TRBV12-4 and TRBJ1-1; the D is unclear. This CDR3 has 12 amino acids. Deletions cut 3 bases from V and 9 bases from J, with 11 bases between. CDR3 bases: TGTGCCAGCAGTTTCGCCAGGCAGAAAGCTTTCTTT. This codes for CASSFARQKAFF.

CDR3 bases: TGTGCCAGCAGAGTTCGGCTAGCGGGGATCTACGAGCAGTACTTC. Its protein is CASRVRLAGIYEQYF. The V and J genes are TRBV21-1 and TRBJ2-7; TRBD2, the table's D call, was not compared with the DNA. TRBV21-1 is flagged as a pseudogene. CDR3 length equals 15 residues.

The chain uses TRBV12-3 or TRBV12-4 and TRBJ1-2; 8 bases map to TRBD1. The CDR3 runs to 13 residues. V dropped 5 bases and J dropped 4; count of bases not matched to a gene: 3. The CDR3 reads CASSPDRGYGYTF. The CDR3 DNA is TGTGCCAGCAGTCCAGACAGGGGCTATGGCTACACCTTC.

This clone was seen only once. V is TRBV2 and J is TRBJ1-3; 7 nucleotides align to TRBD1. Trimming at V came to 10 bases and at J to 7 bases, leaving 13 bases not matched to a gene. The CDR3 consists of 14 residues. Germline values: CDR1 SNHLY, CDR2 FYNNEI. The CDR3 DNA reads as TGTGCCACGTTGTATAGAGACAGGGCCAACACCATATATTTT. Encoded protein: CATLYRDRANTIYF. The whole variable domain, remainder taken from reference TRBV2 and TRBJ1-3, is EPEVTQTPSHQVTQMGQEVILRCVPISNHLYFYWYRQILGQKVEFLVSFYNNEISEKSEIFDDQFSVERPDGSNFTLKIRSTKLEDSAMYFCATLYRDRANTIYFGEGSWLTVV.

The rearrangement links TRBV9 to TRBJ2-1, with TRBD2 identical over 9 bases. The CDR3 totals 15 residues. V lost 6 bases, J lost 7 bases, and 11 bases stayed unmatched. The germline CDR1 and CDR2 sequences are SGDLS and YYNGEE. CDR3 nucleotides: TGTGCCAGCACTCTTCAGGTAGCGGGGGCGAATGAGCAGTTCTTC. It yields the protein CASTLQVAGANEQFF.

The rearrangement links TRBV12-2 to TRBJ1-5; the table calls TRBD1, which could not be checked here. TRBV12-2 is a pseudogene. There are 15 residues in the CDR3. In DNA form, the CDR3 reads TGTCCCCGAAGTCATTCGAACAGGATTCATCAGCCCCAGCATTTT. Translating gives CPRSHSNRIHQPQHF.

The V and J genes are TRBV10-3 and TRBJ2-5; 15 nucleotides align to TRBD2. Germline V CDR1 and CDR2: ENHRY, SYGVKD. The CDR3 length is 15 residues. The V segment lost 6 bases and the J segment 5 bases; nucleotides outside the gene matches: 4. Written as DNA, the CDR3 is TGTGCCATCAGGGGGACTAGCGGGGGGCAGGAGACCCAGTACTTC. Residues: CAIRGTSGGQETQYF.

V gene TRBV3-1 (or the pseudogene TRBV3-2) combines with J gene TRBJ2-5; 7 bases agree with TRBD1. The germline V gene has CDR1 LGHDT and CDR2 YNNKEL (reference sequence). With V trimmed by 5 bases and J by 5 bases, 14 bases remained unmatched. This CDR3 is 16 amino acids long. The CDR3 is CASSSSGDSRGETQYF. The CDR3 nucleotides read TGTGCCAGCAGCTCCTCCGGGGACAGCAGAGGGGAGACCCAGTACTTC.

This CDR3 is CASGRGGQGLANSPLHF. DNA of the CDR3: TGTGCCAGTGGACGTGGGGGACAGGGTCTAGCGAATTCACCCCTCCACTTT. J is TRBJ1-6 and V is TRBV19, with TRBD1 matching 9 bases. With V trimmed by 8 bases and J by 7 bases, 15 bases remained unmatched. This CDR3 spans 17 amino acids. Germline V CDR1 and CDR2: LNHDA, SQIVND (reference sequence).

This chain uses TRBV12-3 or TRBV12-4 with TRBJ1-1, with D perhaps TRBD1 (5 bases). The CDR3 extends over 13 amino acids. V lost 3 bases and J 12 bases, leaving 17 bases between the germline ends. The CDR3: CASSFPRGRRSFF. The CDR3 DNA is TGTGCCAGCAGTTTTCCCCGGGGGAGGCGATCTTTCTTT.

This chain joins TRBV6-2 or TRBV6-3 and TRBJ1-2; a possible D gene is TRBD1 (5 bases). The CDR3 has 15 residues. Trimming left V 2 bases short and J 4 bases short, with 14 bases between. Germline V gives CDR1 MNHEY, CDR2 SVGEGT. The CDR3 sequence: CASSYGGTPSYGYTF. As DNA, the CDR3 is TGTGCCAGCAGTTACGGAGGGACCCCCAGCTATGGCTACACCTTC.

The chain is built from TRBV12-3 or TRBV12-4 and TRBJ2-7; possible D gene TRBD2, 5 bases. CDR3 length: 13 amino acids. The germline V and J ends were trimmed by 3 bases and 2 bases, with 8 bases remaining between them. CDR3 in DNA: TGTGCCAGCAGTTTCGAGGGCCCCTACGAGCAGTACTTC. Protein product: CASSFEGPYEQYF.

V is TRBV5-1 and J is TRBJ2-7, with a possible D match to TRBD1 (5 bases). Germline CDR1 SGHRS, CDR2 YFSETQ. This CDR3 comprises 16 residues. Trimming took off 0 bases at V and 2 bases at J, with 15 bases between the two ends. CDR3: CASSLGQLSKAYEQYF. Written as DNA, the CDR3 is TGCGCCAGCAGCTTGGGACAGCTATCAAAAGCCTACGAGCAGTACTTC.

This clone occurred once. The CDR3 DNA follows: TGTGCCAGCAGCCATAGCGGGGCTAACGAGCAGTACTTC. Translation gives CASSHSGANEQYF. The chain links TRBV13 to TRBJ2-7, with 8 bases lining up with TRBD2. Unmatched junction bases numbered 5, after V lost 5 bases and J lost 5 bases. Germline CDR1 and CDR2: PRHDT and FYEKMQ (reference sequence). This CDR3 spans 13 amino acids.

V is TRBV4-3 and J is TRBJ2-3, with D possibly being TRBD2 (6 bases). The CDR3 extends over 14 amino acids. V lost 4 bases and J 6 bases, leaving 14 bases between the germline ends. Germline CDR1 is LGHNA and CDR2 is YSLEER. The CDR3 region has the DNA TGCGCCAGCAGCCGGCAGGCGGGGTGGGATACGCAGTATTTT. The encoded protein is CASSRQAGWDTQYF.

This chain connects TRBV7-9 to TRBJ1-4, with D maybe TRBD1 (5 bases). CDR1 SEHNR and CDR2 FQNEAQ come from the germline V gene (reference sequence). The length of the CDR3 is 14 residues. V dropped 7 bases and J dropped 5 bases, with 14 bases sitting between them. CDR3 nucleotide sequence: TGTGCCAGCATCCTGGGGGGGTTGAATGAAAAACTGTTTTTT. Amino acid sequence: CASILGGLNEKLFF.